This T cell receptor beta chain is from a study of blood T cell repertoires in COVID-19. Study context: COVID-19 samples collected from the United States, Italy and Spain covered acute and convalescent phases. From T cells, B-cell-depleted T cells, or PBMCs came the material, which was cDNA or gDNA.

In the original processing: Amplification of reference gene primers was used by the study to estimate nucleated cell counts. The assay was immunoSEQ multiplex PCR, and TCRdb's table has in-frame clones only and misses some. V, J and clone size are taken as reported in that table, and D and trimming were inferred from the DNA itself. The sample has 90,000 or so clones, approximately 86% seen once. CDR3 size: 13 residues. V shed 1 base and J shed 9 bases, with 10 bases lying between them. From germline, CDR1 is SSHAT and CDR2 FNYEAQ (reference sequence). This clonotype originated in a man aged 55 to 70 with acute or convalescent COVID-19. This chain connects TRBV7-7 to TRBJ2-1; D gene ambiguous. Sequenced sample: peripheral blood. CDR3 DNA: TGTGCCAGCAGCTTAGGAGCGCCTGCTGAGCAGTTCTTC. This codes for CASSLGAPAEQFF. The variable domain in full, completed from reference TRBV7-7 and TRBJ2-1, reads GAGVSQSPRYKVTKRGQDVTLRCDPISSHATLYWYQQALGQGPEFLTYFNYEAQPDKSGLPSDRFSAERPEGSISTLTIQRTEQRDSAMYRCASSLGAPAEQFFGPGTRLTVL.